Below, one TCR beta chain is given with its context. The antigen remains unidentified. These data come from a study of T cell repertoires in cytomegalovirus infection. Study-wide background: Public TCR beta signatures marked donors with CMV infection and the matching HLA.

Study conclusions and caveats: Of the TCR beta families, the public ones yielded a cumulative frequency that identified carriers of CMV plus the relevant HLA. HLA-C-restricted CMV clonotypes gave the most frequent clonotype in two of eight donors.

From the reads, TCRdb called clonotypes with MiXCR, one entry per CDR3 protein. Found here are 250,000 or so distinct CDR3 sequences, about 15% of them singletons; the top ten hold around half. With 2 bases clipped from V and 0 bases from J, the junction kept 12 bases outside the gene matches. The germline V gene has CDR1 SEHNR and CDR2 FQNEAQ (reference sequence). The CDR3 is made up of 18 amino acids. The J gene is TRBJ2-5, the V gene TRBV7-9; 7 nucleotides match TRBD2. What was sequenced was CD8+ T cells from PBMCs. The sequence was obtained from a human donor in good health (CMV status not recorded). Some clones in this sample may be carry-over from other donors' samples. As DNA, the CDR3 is TGTGCCAGCAGCTTAACGCCAGCGGGGCTAATCTACCAAGAGACCCAGTACTTC. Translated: CASSLTPAGLIYQETQYF.